This T cell receptor (beta chain) was found in a study of human T cells and chemical hapten exposure. Study details: For the roughly 25-week duration of the study, patients were given weekly doses of diphenylcyclopropenone on the scalp.

Sample time point: pre-sensitization, week 0. Treatment in this sample: therapeutic diphenylcyclopropenone sensitization with weekly scalp DPC. Extraction yielded total RNA from whole blood (unfractionated). This clonotype was recorded many times. MiXCR was run by TCRdb on the RACE reads, yielding one entry per CDR3 protein. Found here are approximately 320,000 distinct CDR3 sequences, about 5% of them singletons; the top ten hold around 8%. This TCR was sampled from a young woman with alopecia areata. Some clones in this sample may be carry-over from other donors' samples. The source was whole blood, collected in connection with sensitization to the hapten diphenylcyclopropenone (DPC).

The chain's CDR3 is CASSGQEGNQPQHF. The CDR3, as DNA: TGTGCCAGCAGTGGACAGGAGGGCAATCAGCCCCAGCATTTT. This chain links TRBV28 with TRBJ1-5; the match to TRBD1 covers 7 bases. The germline V gene has CDR1 MDHEN and CDR2 SYDVKM. The CDR3 has 14 amino acids. With V trimmed by 5 bases and J by 2 bases, 3 bases remained unmatched.